Following are 16 T cell receptor beta chains from one sample sequenced in a study of PD-L1 blockade in urothelial cancer. Sample time point: pretreatment peripheral blood. The data were produced by immunoSEQ multiplex PCR, yet TCRdb's version contains in-frame clones alone and is incomplete. Of 130,000 or so clones listed, about 81% are singletons. The material was PBMCs, obtained around atezolizumab (anti-PD-L1) treatment. The receptors shown here come from a man aged 45-60 years with urothelial cancer.

The V gene is TRBV5-1, the J gene TRBJ1-6, with D maybe TRBD1 (6 bases). The CDR3 totals 14 residues. In germline, CDR1 is SGHRS, CDR2 YFSETQ. V was cut by 0 bases and J by 6 bases, with 7 bases left in between. CDR3 residues: CASSLGTANSPLHF. The CDR3 DNA reads as TGCGCCAGCAGCTTGGGGACAGCTAATTCACCCCTCCACTTT. The whole variable domain, filled in from reference TRBV5-1 and TRBJ1-6, reads KAGVTQTPRYLIKTRGQQVTLSCSPISGHRSVSWYQQTPGQGLQFLFEYFSETQRNKGNFPGRFSGRQFSNSRSEMNVSTLELGDSALYLCASSLGTANSPLHFGNGTRLTVT.

The chain employs TRBV7-9 and TRBJ2-1; 8 bases fit TRBD2. J was trimmed by 4 bases and V by 2 bases; bases with no gene match: 7. Germline V CDR1 and CDR2: SEHNR, FQNEAQ (reference sequence). CDR3 length: 16 residues. In DNA, the CDR3 is TGTGCCAGCAGCTTACTCGTGGCGGGAGGTTACAATGAGCAGTTCTTC. Translated: CASSLLVAGGYNEQFF.

The chain recombines TRBV11-3 with TRBJ2-1; tentative D call: TRBD1 (6 bases). The germline CDR1 and CDR2 sequences are SGHNT and YENEEA. Trimming took 5 bases from V and 5 from J, leaving 16 bases between them. This CDR3 spans 15 amino acids. The CDR3 is CASSQGQRRNNEQFF. The CDR3 region has the DNA TGTGCCAGCAGCCAGGGGCAGCGTAGAAACAATGAGCAGTTCTTC. Complete variable domain (other parts from reference TRBV11-3 and TRBJ2-1): EAGVVQSPRYKIIEKKQPVAFWCNPISGHNTLYWYLQNLGQGPELLIRYENEEAVDDSQLPKDRFSAERLKGVDSTLKIQPAELGDSAVYLCASSQGQRRNNEQFFGPGTRLTVL.

The count of this clone is one. This sequence joins TRBV5-4 and TRBJ2-4; TRBD2 aligns across 10 bases. J lost 7 bases, V lost 0 bases, and 16 bases had no gene match. CDR1 is SGHNT and CDR2 is YYREEE in the germline V gene (reference sequence). The CDR3 loop spans 19 amino acids. In nucleotides, the CDR3 is TGTGCCAGCAGCTTGGCCGAGCGGGAGGGCACTCCGCTAACTAACATTCAGTACTTC. This codes for CASSLAEREGTPLTNIQYF.

J is TRBJ2-1 and V is TRBV28; 10 nucleotides match TRBD2. V was pared by 6 bases and J by 5 bases, with 4 bases of the junction left unmatched. CDR3 size: 14 residues. Germline CDR1 and CDR2: MDHEN and SYDVKM. Here the CDR3 DNA reads TGTGCCAGCAGAATAGCGGGAGGCGACAATGAGCAGTTCTTC. Protein product: CASRIAGGDNEQFF.

V is TRBV11-1 and J is TRBJ2-1; D is uncertain. The CDR3 runs 13 residues. Trimming removed 1 base from V and 12 bases from J, with 13 bases in between. CDR1 is SGHAT, CDR2 FQDESV, per germline (reference sequence). The CDR3 nucleotides are TGTGCCAGCAGCTTAGTGGAGCGAGCATCGCAGTTCTTC. This codes for CASSLVERASQFF.

The chain has TRBV18 and TRBJ2-2; the D gene is possibly TRBD2 (5 bases). Germline V lookup: CDR1 KGHSH, CDR2 LQKENI. CDR3 length: 14 residues. V lost 3 bases and J lost 6, with 11 bases in between. CDR3 nucleotides: TGTGCCAGCTCACCTCGACGGACTGCCGGGGAGCTGTTTTTT. Translating it yields CASSPRRTAGELFF.

The CDR3 DNA reads as TGTGCCAGCAGCTACGCGAGGACATCCTACGAGCAGTACTTC. This codes for CASSYARTSYEQYF. V gene TRBV16 combines with J gene TRBJ2-7; perhaps TRBD1 as D (5 bases). The CDR3 has 14 residues. Germline V gives CDR1 KGHSY, CDR2 FQNENV. Between the trimmed V and J ends, which lost 5 bases and 1 base, there was a span of 12 bases.

The rearrangement uses TRBV30 and TRBJ1-6, with 9 bases fitting TRBD1. The ends lost 4 bases at V and 5 bases at J; junction bases unmatched: 6. This CDR3 region has 15 residues. Germline CDR1 is GTSNPN and CDR2 is SVGIG (reference sequence). CDR3 nucleotides: TGTGCCTGGACGAACCGGGACAGGGATAATTCACCCCTCCACTTT. It codes for CAWTNRDRDNSPLHF.

This clone has more than one count but fewer than ten. The chain links TRBV15 to TRBJ2-1; no clear D gene. V dropped 0 bases and J dropped 9 bases, with 9 bases sitting between them. Looked up from germline, CDR1 is LNHNV and CDR2 is YYDKDF (reference sequence). This CDR3 spans 13 amino acids. CDR3 residues: CATSRDIVSEQFF. In DNA form, the CDR3 reads TGTGCCACCAGCAGAGATATTGTGAGTGAGCAGTTCTTC.

The chain employs TRBV9 and TRBJ2-1; unclear D gene. Germline CDR1 reads SGDLS; CDR2 reads YYNGEE. Trimming removed 7 bases at V and 3 bases at J, with 29 bases between. The CDR3 length is 19 residues. The CDR3: CASPPGHRIKRGCYNEQFF. CDR3 DNA: TGTGCCAGCCCCCCTGGGCACCGAATAAAACGTGGCTGCTACAATGAGCAGTTCTTC.

This clone was picked up one time. The V call is TRBV7-3, the J call TRBJ2-1; 11 positions match TRBD2. Germline loops: CDR1 SGHTA, CDR2 FQGTGA. The V and J ends lost 5 bases and 4 bases, in that order; junction bases with no gene match: 4. The CDR3 is made up of 15 amino acids. The CDR3 loop is CASSAGLADYNEQFF. The CDR3 DNA reads as TGTGCCAGCAGCGCGGGACTAGCGGATTACAATGAGCAGTTCTTC.

The chain couples TRBV7-8 to TRBJ2-5; D is unresolved. The CDR3 loop spans 17 amino acids. Germline V lookup: CDR1 SGHVS, CDR2 FQNEAQ. Trimming stripped 0 bases from V and 2 bases from J, with 16 bases between. The CDR3 spells CASSLAEPRSPQETQYF. The DNA for the CDR3 is TGTGCCAGCAGCTTAGCGGAGCCGAGATCTCCACAAGAGACCCAGTACTTC.

This chain joins TRBV28 and TRBJ1-3; 9 bases line up with TRBD1. The CDR3 covers 16 residues. V lost 2 bases and J lost 3; bases outside the gene matches: 5. Germline CDR1 is MDHEN and CDR2 is SYDVKM. The CDR3 nucleotides read TGTGCCAGCAGTTTACTCACAGGGGGCGGTGGAAACACCATATATTTT. It is translated as CASSLLTGGGGNTIYF.

The V call is TRBV6-5, the J call TRBJ1-1; 11 bases match TRBD1. This CDR3 has 14 amino acids. V was pared by 6 bases and J by 3 bases, with 3 bases of the junction left unmatched. Germline assignment: CDR1 MNHEY and CDR2 SVGAGI. Written as DNA, the CDR3 is TGTGCCAGCAGGGACAGGGGGCCGGACACTGAAGCTTTCTTT. Its translation is CASRDRGPDTEAFF.

V and J are TRBV27 and TRBJ2-3, with 7 bases lining up with TRBD1. The CDR3 is made up of 14 amino acids. Losses at the gene ends were 3 bases for V and 2 bases for J; bases not matched to a gene: 2. Germline assignment: CDR1 MNHEY and CDR2 SMNVEV (reference sequence). CDR3 loop: CASSLGQSTDTQYF. In DNA form, the CDR3 reads TGTGCCAGCAGTTTGGGACAGTCCACAGATACGCAGTATTTT.